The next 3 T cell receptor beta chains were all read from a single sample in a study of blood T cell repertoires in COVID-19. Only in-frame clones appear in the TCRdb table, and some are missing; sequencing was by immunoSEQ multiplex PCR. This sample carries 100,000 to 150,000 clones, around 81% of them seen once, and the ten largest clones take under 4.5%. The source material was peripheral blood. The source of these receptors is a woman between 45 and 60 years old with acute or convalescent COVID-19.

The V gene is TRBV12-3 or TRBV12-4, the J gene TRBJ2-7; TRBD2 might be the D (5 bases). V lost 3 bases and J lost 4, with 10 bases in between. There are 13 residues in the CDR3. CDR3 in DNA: TGTGCCAGCAGTTTTCAATCGGGATACGAGCAGTACTTC. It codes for CASSFQSGYEQYF.

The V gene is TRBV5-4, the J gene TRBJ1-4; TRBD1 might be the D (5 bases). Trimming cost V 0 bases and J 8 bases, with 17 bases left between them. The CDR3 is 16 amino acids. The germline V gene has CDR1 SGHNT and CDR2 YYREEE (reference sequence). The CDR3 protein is CASSLANGGTGEKLFF. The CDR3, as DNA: TGTGCCAGCAGCTTGGCCAACGGGGGTACGGGGGAAAAACTGTTTTTT.

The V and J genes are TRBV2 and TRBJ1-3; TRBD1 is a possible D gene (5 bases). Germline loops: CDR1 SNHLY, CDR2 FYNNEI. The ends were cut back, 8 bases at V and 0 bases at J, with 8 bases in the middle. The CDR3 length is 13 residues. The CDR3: CASGTASGNTIYF. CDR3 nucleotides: TGTGCCAGCGGGACTGCCTCTGGAAACACCATATATTTT.